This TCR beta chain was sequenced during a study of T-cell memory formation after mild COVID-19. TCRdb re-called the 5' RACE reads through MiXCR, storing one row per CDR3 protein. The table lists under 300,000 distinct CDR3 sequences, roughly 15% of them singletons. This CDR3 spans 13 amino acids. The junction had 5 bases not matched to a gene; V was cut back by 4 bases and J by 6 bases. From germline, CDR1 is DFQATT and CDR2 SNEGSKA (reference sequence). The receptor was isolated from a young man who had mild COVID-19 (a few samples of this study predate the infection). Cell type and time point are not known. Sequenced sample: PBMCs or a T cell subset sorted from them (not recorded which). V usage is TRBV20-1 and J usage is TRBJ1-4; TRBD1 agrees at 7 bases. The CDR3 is CSATRQGDEKLFF. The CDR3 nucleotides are TGCAGTGCTACTAGACAGGGTGATGAAAAACTGTTTTTT.